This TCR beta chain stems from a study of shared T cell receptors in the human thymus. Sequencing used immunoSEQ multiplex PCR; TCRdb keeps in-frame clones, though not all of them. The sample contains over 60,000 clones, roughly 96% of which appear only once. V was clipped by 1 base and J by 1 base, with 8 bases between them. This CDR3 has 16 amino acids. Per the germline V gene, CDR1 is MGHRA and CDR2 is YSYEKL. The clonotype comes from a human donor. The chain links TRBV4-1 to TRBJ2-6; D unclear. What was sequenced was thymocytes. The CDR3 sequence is CASSQVRPSGANVLTF. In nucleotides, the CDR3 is TGCGCCAGCAGCCAAGTGCGACCGTCTGGGGCCAACGTCCTGACTTTC.